This paragraph covers one TCR beta chain sequence. This entry belongs to a study of T cell responses to AZD1222 COVID-19 vaccine. This CDR3 comprises 14 residues. Trimming took 1 base from V and 2 from J, leaving 8 bases between them. Germline V gene data show CDR1 as LNHNV and CDR2 as YYDKDF (reference sequence). Data came from immunoSEQ multiplex PCR; TCRdb stores just in-frame clones and leaves some out. The table records around 80,000 clones, around 93% of them present only once. Sample: peripheral blood, taken 28 days after the second AZD1222 dose. The chain is built from TRBV15 and TRBJ1-1; no clear D gene. The clonotype was recovered from an adult who received the AZD1222 COVID-19 vaccine. The CDR3 spells CATSRGSYNTEAFF. CDR3 in DNA: TGTGCCACCAGCAGAGGCAGTTATAACACTGAAGCTTTCTTT.